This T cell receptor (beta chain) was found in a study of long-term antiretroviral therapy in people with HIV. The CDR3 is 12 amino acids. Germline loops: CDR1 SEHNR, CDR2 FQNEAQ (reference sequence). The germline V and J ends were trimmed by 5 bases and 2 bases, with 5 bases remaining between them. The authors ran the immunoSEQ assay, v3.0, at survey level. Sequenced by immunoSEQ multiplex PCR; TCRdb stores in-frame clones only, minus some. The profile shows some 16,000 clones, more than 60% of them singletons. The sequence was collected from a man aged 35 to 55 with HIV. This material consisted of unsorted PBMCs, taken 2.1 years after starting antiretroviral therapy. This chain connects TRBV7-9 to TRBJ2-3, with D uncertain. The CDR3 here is CASSPDTDTQYF. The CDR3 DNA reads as TGTGCCAGCAGCCCGGACACAGATACGCAGTATTTT.